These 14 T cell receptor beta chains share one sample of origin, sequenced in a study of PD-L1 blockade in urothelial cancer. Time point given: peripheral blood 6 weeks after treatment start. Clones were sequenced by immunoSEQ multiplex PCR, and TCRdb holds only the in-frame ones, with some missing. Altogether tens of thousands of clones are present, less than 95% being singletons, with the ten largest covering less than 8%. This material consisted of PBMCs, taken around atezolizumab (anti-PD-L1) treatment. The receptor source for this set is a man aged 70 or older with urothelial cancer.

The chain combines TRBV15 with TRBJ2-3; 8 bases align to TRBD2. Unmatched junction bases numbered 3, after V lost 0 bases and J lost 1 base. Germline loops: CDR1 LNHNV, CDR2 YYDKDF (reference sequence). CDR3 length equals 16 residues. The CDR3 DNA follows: TGTGCCACCAGCAGAGATGTAGCGGGGCGCACAGATACGCAGTATTTT. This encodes CATSRDVAGRTDTQYF.

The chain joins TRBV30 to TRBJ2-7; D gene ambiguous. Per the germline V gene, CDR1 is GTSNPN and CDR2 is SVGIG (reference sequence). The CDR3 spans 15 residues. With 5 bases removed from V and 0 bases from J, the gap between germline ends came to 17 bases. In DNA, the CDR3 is TGTGCCTGGTCTTATCCCATGCGGTACTCCTACGAGCAGTACTTC. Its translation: CAWSYPMRYSYEQYF.

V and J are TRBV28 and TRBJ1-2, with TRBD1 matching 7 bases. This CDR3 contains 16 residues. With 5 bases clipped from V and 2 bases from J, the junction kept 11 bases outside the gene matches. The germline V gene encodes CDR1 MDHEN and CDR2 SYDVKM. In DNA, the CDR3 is TGTGCCAGCAGTATCCCTCGGGGCAGGGGGAACTATGGCTACACCTTC. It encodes CASSIPRGRGNYGYTF.

The CDR3 nucleotides are TGTGCCAGCAGCCCTACGGGAGGGGGGAGCACCGGGGAGCTGTTTTTT. Encoded protein: CASSPTGGGSTGELFF. V and J are TRBV5-4 and TRBJ2-2; TRBD2 aligns across 8 bases. CDR1 is SGHNT, CDR2 YYREEE, per germline (reference sequence). This CDR3 is 16 amino acids long. The trim removed 4 bases at V and 4 bases at J, leaving 9 bases unmatched.

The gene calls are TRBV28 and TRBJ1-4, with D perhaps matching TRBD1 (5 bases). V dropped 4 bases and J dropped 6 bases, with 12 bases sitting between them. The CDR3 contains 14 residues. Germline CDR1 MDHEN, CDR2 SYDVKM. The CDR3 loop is CASSYQGGHEKLFF. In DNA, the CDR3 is TGTGCCAGCAGTTACCAGGGTGGGCATGAAAAACTGTTTTTT.

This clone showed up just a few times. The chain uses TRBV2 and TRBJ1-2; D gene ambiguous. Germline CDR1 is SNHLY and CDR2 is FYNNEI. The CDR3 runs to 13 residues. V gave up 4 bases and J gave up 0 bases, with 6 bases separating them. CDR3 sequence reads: CASSVDPNYGYTF. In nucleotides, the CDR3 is TGTGCCAGCAGTGTAGATCCTAACTATGGCTACACCTTC.

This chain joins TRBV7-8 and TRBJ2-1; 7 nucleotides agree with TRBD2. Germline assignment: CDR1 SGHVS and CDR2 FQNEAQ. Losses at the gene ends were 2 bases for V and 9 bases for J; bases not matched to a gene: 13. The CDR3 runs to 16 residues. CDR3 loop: CASSLRAGAPLGEQFF. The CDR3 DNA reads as TGTGCCAGCAGCTTAAGGGCGGGAGCCCCCCTTGGTGAGCAGTTCTTC. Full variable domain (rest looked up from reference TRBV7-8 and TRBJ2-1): GAGVSQSPRYKVAKRGQDVALRCDPISGHVSLFWYQQALGQGPEFLTYFQNEAQLDKSGLPSDRFFAERPEGSVSTLKIQRTQQEDSAVYLCASSLRAGAPLGEQFFGPGTRLTVL.

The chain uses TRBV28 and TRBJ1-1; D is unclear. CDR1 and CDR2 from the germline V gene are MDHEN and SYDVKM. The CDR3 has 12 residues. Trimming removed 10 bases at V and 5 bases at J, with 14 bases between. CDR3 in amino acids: CATKRWETEAFF. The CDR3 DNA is TGTGCCACAAAACGATGGGAGACTGAAGCTTTCTTT.

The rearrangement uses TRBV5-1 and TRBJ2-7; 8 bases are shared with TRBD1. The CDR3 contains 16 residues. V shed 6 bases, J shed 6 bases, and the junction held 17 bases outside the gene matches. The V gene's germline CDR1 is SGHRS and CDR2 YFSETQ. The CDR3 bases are TGCGCCAGCACCTTCGGGTCAGGGGGCGCGGGATCCGAGCAGTACTTC. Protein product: CASTFGSGGAGSEQYF.

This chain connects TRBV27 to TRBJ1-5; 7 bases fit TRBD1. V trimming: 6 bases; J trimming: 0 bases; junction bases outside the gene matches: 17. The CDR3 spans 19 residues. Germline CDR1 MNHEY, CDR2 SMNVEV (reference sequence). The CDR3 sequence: CASSPFNRQGTHSNQPQHF. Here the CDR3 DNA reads TGTGCCAGCAGCCCCTTTAATCGACAGGGCACACATAGCAATCAGCCCCAGCATTTT.

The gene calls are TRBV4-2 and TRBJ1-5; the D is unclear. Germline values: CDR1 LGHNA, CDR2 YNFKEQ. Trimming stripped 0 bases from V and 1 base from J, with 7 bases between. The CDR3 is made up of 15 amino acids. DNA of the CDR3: TGTGCCAGCAGCCAAGAAGGCGGGAGCAATCAGCCCCAGCATTTT. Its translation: CASSQEGGSNQPQHF.

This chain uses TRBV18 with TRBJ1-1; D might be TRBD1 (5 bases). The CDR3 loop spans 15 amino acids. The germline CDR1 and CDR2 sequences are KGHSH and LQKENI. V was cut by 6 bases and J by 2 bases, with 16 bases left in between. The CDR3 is CASSQFGRGNTEAFF. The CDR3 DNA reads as TGTGCCAGCTCCCAATTCGGGAGGGGAAACACTGAAGCTTTCTTT.

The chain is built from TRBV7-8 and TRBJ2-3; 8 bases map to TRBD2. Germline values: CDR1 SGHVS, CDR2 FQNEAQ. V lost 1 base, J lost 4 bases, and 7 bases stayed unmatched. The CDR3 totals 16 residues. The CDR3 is CASSLVSLGGADTQYF. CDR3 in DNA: TGTGCCAGCAGCTTAGTGTCCCTCGGGGGGGCAGATACGCAGTATTTT.

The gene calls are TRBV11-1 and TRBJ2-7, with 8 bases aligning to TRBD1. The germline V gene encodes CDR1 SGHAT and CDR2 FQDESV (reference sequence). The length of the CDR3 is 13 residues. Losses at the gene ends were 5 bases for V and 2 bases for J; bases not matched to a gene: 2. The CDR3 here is CASSRDRTYEQYF. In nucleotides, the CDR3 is TGTGCCAGCAGCCGGGACAGGACCTACGAGCAGTACTTC.